This TCR beta chain is drawn from a study of identical twins. The study, taken as a whole, reports: Models came in too low on out-of-frame TCR alpha sharing in monozygotic twins. In drawing conclusions, the study used cross-sectional statistical analysis and did not follow the same donors.

The sample holds a few counts of this clonotype. Its matching antigen is unknown. TCRdb reprocessed the 5' RACE reads with MiXCR, giving one entry per CDR3 protein. The data contain 200,000 to 250,000 distinct CDR3 sequences, approximately 7% of them seen just once; the ten biggest clones take up 3.6%. Every sampled donor was Caucasian and healthy. The germline CDR1 and CDR2 sequences are WSHSY and SAAADI. The CDR3 is 14 residues long. V was clipped by 4 bases and J by 9 bases, with 13 bases between them. The same specimen was also included in a second study, on yellow fever vaccine responses in identical twins. From that second work: A vaccine T cell response that seemed partly convergent and partly personalized was reported in twins.

Sample: memory (CD45RO+) T cells sorted from blood. The receptor was isolated from a woman in her late teens or twenties in good health. V is TRBV10-2 and J is TRBJ1-6; D possibly corresponds to TRBD1 (5 bases). The DNA for the CDR3 is TGCGCCAGCAGTGCCGCGACAGTTTCTTCACCCCTCCACTTT. Protein sequence: CASSAATVSSPLHF.